This entry lists 26 T cell receptor beta chains sequenced from one sample in a study of CD4+ T cells in melanoma. Only in-frame clones appear in the TCRdb table, and some are missing; sequencing was by immunoSEQ multiplex PCR. The sample lists some 50,000 clones, approximately 89% occurring once. Sequencing was performed on peripheral blood. Source of these receptors: a human donor with melanoma.

The CDR3 DNA sequence: TGTGCCAGCAGCGCAGGGACAGGGGGCGCAACTAATGAAAAACTGTTTTTT. It yields the protein CASSAGTGGATNEKLFF. This rearrangement joins TRBV9 to TRBJ1-4; 12 bases align to TRBD1. The V and J ends lost 3 bases and 0 bases, in that order; junction bases with no gene match: 3. This CDR3 region has 17 residues. Per the germline V gene, CDR1 is SGDLS and CDR2 is YYNGEE.

This sequence joins TRBV7-9 and TRBJ2-7, with a tentative D call TRBD1 (6 bases). The CDR3 has 14 residues. Trimming stripped 3 bases from V and 6 bases from J, with 15 bases between. The V gene's germline CDR1 is SEHNR and CDR2 FQNEAQ (reference sequence). The CDR3 here is CASSFLRGPREQYF. CDR3 DNA: TGTGCCAGCAGCTTCCTCAGGGGCCCTCGCGAGCAGTACTTC.

The genes are TRBV15 and TRBJ2-2; TRBD2 matches at 8 bases. This CDR3 contains 13 residues. Germline V lookup: CDR1 LNHNV, CDR2 YYDKDF (reference sequence). After removal of 3 bases from V and 6 bases from J, the junction contained 0 bases not matched to a gene. CDR3 sequence reads: CATSRRGAGELFF. The CDR3 DNA follows: TGTGCCACCAGCAGGCGGGGGGCCGGGGAGCTGTTTTTT.

The rearrangement joins TRBV10-3 to TRBJ2-3; 10 bases fit TRBD1. The V gene's germline CDR1 is ENHRY and CDR2 SYGVKD. J was trimmed by 6 bases and V by 7 bases; bases with no gene match: 4. The CDR3 is 13 residues long. The CDR3 nucleotides read TGTGCCATCACCGGGACAGGGGACGATACGCAGTATTTT. It yields the protein CAITGTGDDTQYF.

The rearrangement links TRBV14 to TRBJ1-1, with TRBD1 identical over 8 bases. The CDR3 loop spans 14 amino acids. With V trimmed by 2 bases and J by 4 bases, 3 bases remained unmatched. The germline CDR1 and CDR2 sequences are SGHDN and FVKESK. As DNA, the CDR3 is TGTGCCAGCAGCCAACAGGGGGCTAGCACTGAAGCTTTCTTT. This encodes CASSQQGASTEAFF. Full variable domain (remainder filled in from reference TRBV14 and TRBJ1-1): EAGVTQFPSHSVIEKGQTVTLRCDPISGHDNLYWYRRVMGKEIKFLLHFVKESKQDESGMPNNRFLAERTGGTYSTLKVQPAELEDSGVYFCASSQQGASTEAFFGQGTRLTVV.

A few counts support this clone. V and J are TRBV5-4 and TRBJ2-2, with D tentatively TRBD1 (5 bases). The CDR3 covers 16 residues. V lost 4 bases to trimming and J lost 0 bases, with 13 bases between them. Germline-derived CDR1 and CDR2 are SGHNT and YYREEE (reference sequence). Here the CDR3 DNA reads TGTGCCAGCAGCCCCGACAGTCGCGCGAACACCGGGGAGCTGTTTTTT. Translated, it gives CASSPDSRANTGELFF.

This sequence joins TRBV7-2 and TRBJ2-5; 7 nucleotides match TRBD1. CDR1 and CDR2 from the germline V gene are SGHTA and FQGNSA. V shed 1 base, J shed 5 bases, and the junction held 4 bases outside the gene matches. The CDR3 has 14 amino acids. Written as DNA, the CDR3 is TGTGCCAGCAGCTTAGTAGGGGGCTGGGAGACCCAGTACTTC. This sequence encodes CASSLVGGWETQYF. The whole variable domain, filled in from reference TRBV7-2 and TRBJ2-5, reads GAGVSQSPSNKVTEKGKDVELRCDPISGHTALYWYRQSLGQGLEFLIYFQGNSAPDKSGLPSDRFSAERTGGSVSTLTIQRTQQEDSAVYLCASSLVGGWETQYFGPGTRLLVL.

The chain is built from TRBV9 and TRBJ1-6; D remains ambiguous. Trimming removed 3 bases at V and 7 bases at J, with 17 bases between. Germline values: CDR1 SGDLS, CDR2 YYNGEE. CDR3 length: 16 amino acids. The CDR3 DNA is TGTGCCAGCAGCGGCCCCCCCGGGAAGACCAATTCACCCCTCCACTTT. This gives the protein CASSGPPGKTNSPLHF.

The chain recombines TRBV27 with TRBJ1-1; D unclear. Trimming took 3 bases from V and 3 from J, leaving 8 bases between them. The CDR3 covers 13 residues. CDR1 and CDR2 from the germline V gene are MNHEY and SMNVEV (reference sequence). The CDR3 region has the DNA TGTGCCAGCAGTTTGGGCGCCGACACTGAAGCTTTCTTT. Protein: CASSLGADTEAFF.

This clone came up once. The chain uses TRBV5-4 and TRBJ1-1, with D hard to call. Germline CDR1 reads SGHNT; CDR2 reads YYREEE (reference sequence). Trimming pared 4 bases from V and 5 bases from J, leaving 15 bases between. The CDR3 length is 14 residues. For the CDR3, the DNA is TGTGCCAGCAGCCCTGGAGGGAGTTGGACTGAAGCTTTCTTT. This translates into CASSPGGSWTEAFF.

V usage is TRBV6-5 and J usage is TRBJ1-1; 7 nucleotides align to TRBD1. This CDR3 has 14 amino acids. J was trimmed by 0 bases and V by 6 bases; bases with no gene match: 4. Germline CDR1 is MNHEY and CDR2 is SVGAGI. CDR3 nucleotides: TGTGCCAGCAGGCCGGGACAGATGAACACTGAAGCTTTCTTT. The encoded protein is CASRPGQMNTEAFF.

The rearrangement links TRBV11-2 to TRBJ2-3, with D unclear. This CDR3 has 12 residues. The V and J ends lost 5 bases and 5 bases respectively, with 8 bases between them. Per germline, CDR1 SGHAT and CDR2 FQNNGV. The CDR3 protein is CASSPSGDTQYF. The DNA for the CDR3 is TGTGCCAGCAGCCCCTCCGGAGATACGCAGTATTTT.

This sequence joins TRBV15 and TRBJ1-2; 8 bases are a match to TRBD1. CDR1 and CDR2 (germline): LNHNV, YYDKDF (reference sequence). The CDR3 is 15 amino acids. V gave up 5 bases and J gave up 2 bases; unmatched junction bases: 7. The CDR3 nucleotides read TGTGCCACCAGCCCTCGGACAGGGCCCAACTATGGCTACACCTTC. This codes for CATSPRTGPNYGYTF.

This sequence joins TRBV4-2 and TRBJ2-3; 12 nucleotides match TRBD2. CDR1 and CDR2 (germline): LGHNA, YNFKEQ. V dropped 3 bases and J dropped 3; count of bases not matched to a gene: 1. CDR3 length: 15 residues. CDR3 sequence reads: CASSQLAGGTDTQYF. The CDR3 nucleotides read TGTGCCAGCAGCCAGCTAGCGGGGGGGACAGATACGCAGTATTTT.

The V and J genes are TRBV7-9 and TRBJ2-7, with TRBD1 matching over 8 bases. Germline V gene data show CDR1 as SEHNR and CDR2 as FQNEAQ (reference sequence). Trimming removed 5 bases from V and 12 bases from J; junction bases left unmatched: 12. The CDR3 length is 13 residues. The CDR3 here is CASSPRTGTGTYF. The CDR3 DNA is TGTGCCAGCAGCCCGCGGACCGGGACAGGCACGTACTTC.

The chain links TRBV5-1 to TRBJ2-7, with TRBD2 matching 8 bases. Germline lookup yields CDR1 SGHRS and CDR2 YFSETQ. The V and J ends lost 3 bases and 1 base, in that order; junction bases with no gene match: 3. There are 14 residues in the CDR3. Here the CDR3 DNA reads TGCGCCAGCAGCTATAGCGGGGAGTCCTACGAGCAGTACTTC. Translated: CASSYSGESYEQYF.

This clone has more than one count but fewer than ten. CDR3 protein: CASSDTGYSNQPQHF. The CDR3 region has the DNA TGTGCCAGTAGCGATACAGGTTATAGCAATCAGCCCCAGCATTTT. The V and J genes are TRBV19 and TRBJ1-5, with D perhaps TRBD1 (5 bases). Germline values: CDR1 LNHDA, CDR2 SQIVND (reference sequence). CDR3 length equals 15 residues. Trimming left V 6 bases short and J 0 bases short, with 12 bases between. Filled out from reference TRBV19 and TRBJ1-5, the complete variable domain reads DGGITQSPKYLFRKEGQNVTLSCEQNLNHDAMYWYRQDPGQGLRLIYYSQIVNDFQKGDIAEGYSVSREKKESFPLTVTSAQKNPTAFYLCASSDTGYSNQPQHFGDGTRLSIL.

This clone occurred once. CDR3 region: CASRLQGRENTIYF. Written as DNA, the CDR3 is TGTGCCAGCAGACTACAGGGGAGGGAAAACACCATATATTTT. V usage is TRBV28 and J usage is TRBJ1-3, with 7 positions matching TRBD1. Trimming cost V 6 bases and J 6 bases; bases outside gene matches: 8. Germline-derived CDR1 and CDR2 are MDHEN and SYDVKM. The CDR3 is 14 amino acids.

The CDR3 region has the DNA TGTGCCAGCTCACCAAGGCAGGGGTCCTACGAGCAGTACTTC. Translation gives CASSPRQGSYEQYF. The chain couples TRBV18 to TRBJ2-7; tentative D call: TRBD1 (6 bases). Germline V CDR1 and CDR2: KGHSH, LQKENI. Deletions cut 2 bases from V and 1 base from J, with 9 bases between. This CDR3 is 14 amino acids long. The whole variable domain, remainder taken from reference TRBV18 and TRBJ2-7, is NAGVMQNPRHLVRRRGQEARLRCSPMKGHSHVYWYRQLPEEGLKFMVYLQKENIIDESGMPKERFSAEFPKEGPSILRIQQVVRGDSAAYFCASSPRQGSYEQYFGPGTRLTVT.

J is TRBJ1-1 and V is TRBV29-1; D remains unclear. Per germline, CDR1 SQVTM and CDR2 ANQGSEA. This CDR3 contains 11 residues. V lost 5 bases and J lost 4, with 8 bases in between. The CDR3 region is CSVKEGTEAFF. CDR3 DNA sequence: TGCAGCGTTAAGGAGGGCACTGAAGCTTTCTTT.

The genes are TRBV18 and TRBJ2-3, with D perhaps matching TRBD2 (5 bases). This CDR3 is built from 14 residues. Trimming removed 5 bases at V and 4 bases at J, with 13 bases between. Germline V gene sequence: CDR1 KGHSH, CDR2 LQKENI. The CDR3 DNA reads TGTGCCAGCTCAACGGGCGGGCTAGCAGATACGCAGTATTTT. This encodes CASSTGGLADTQYF.

In DNA, the CDR3 is TGTGCCGGACAGGGAATCTATGGCTACACCTTC. This sequence encodes CAGQGIYGYTF. This chain connects TRBV19 to TRBJ1-2; 8 nucleotides match TRBD1. CDR3 length: 11 residues. The germline CDR1 and CDR2 sequences are LNHDA and SQIVND (reference sequence). The junction had 3 bases not matched to a gene; V was cut back by 11 bases and J by 4 bases.

This clone was seen a few times. V is TRBV6-5 and J is TRBJ2-7; D unclear. Looked up from germline, CDR1 is MNHEY and CDR2 is SVGAGI. The CDR3 runs 13 residues. V was clipped by 5 bases and J by 4 bases, with 12 bases between them. CDR3 loop: CASSLRQFYEQYF. In nucleotides, the CDR3 is TGTGCCAGCAGTCTAAGGCAGTTTTACGAGCAGTACTTC.

The rearrangement joins TRBV4-3 to TRBJ1-2; no reliable D call. The CDR3 is 12 residues long. V was clipped by 0 bases and J by 8 bases, with 7 bases between them. The V gene's germline CDR1 is LGHNA and CDR2 YSLEER. The CDR3 here is CASSQDSRGYTF. The CDR3 coding sequence is TGCGCCAGCAGCCAAGATTCGCGAGGCTACACCTTC.

The chain recombines TRBV29-1 with TRBJ1-2; D ambiguous. This CDR3 is 10 amino acids long. CDR1 SQVTM and CDR2 ANQGSEA come from the germline V gene. The V gene lost 5 bases and the J gene lost 6 bases, with 7 bases spanning the gap. In DNA, the CDR3 is TGCAGCGTTTTGGGGAATGGCTACACCTTC. Residues: CSVLGNGYTF.

J is TRBJ1-5 and V is TRBV2; 8 bases are a match to TRBD1. CDR1 SNHLY and CDR2 FYNNEI come from the germline V gene. Trimming cost V 3 bases and J 5 bases; bases outside gene matches: 6. CDR3 length: 15 residues. The CDR3 region has the DNA TGTGCCAGCAGTGAGCGACAGGGGAGGTATCAGCCCCAGCATTTT. Its translation is CASSERQGRYQPQHF.